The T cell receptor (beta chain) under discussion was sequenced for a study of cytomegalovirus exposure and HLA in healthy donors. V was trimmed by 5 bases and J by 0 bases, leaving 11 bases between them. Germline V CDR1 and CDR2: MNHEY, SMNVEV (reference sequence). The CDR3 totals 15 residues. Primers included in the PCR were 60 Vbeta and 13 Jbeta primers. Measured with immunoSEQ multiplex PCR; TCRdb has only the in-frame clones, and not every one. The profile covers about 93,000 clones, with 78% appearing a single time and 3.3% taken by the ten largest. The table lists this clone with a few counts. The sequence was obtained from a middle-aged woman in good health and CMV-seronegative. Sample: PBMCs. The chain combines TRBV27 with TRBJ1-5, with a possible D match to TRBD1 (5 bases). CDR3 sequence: CASSPQEYSNQPQHF. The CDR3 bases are TGTGCCAGCAGTCCACAGGAGTATAGCAATCAGCCCCAGCATTTT.